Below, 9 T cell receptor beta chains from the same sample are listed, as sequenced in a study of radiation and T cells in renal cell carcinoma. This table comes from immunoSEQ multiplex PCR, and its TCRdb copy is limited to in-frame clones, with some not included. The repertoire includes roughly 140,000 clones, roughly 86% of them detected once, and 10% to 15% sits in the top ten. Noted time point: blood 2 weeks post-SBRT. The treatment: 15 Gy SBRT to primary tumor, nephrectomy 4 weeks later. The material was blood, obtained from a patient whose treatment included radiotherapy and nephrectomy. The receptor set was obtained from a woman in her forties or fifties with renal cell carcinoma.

This chain's CDR3 is CASSVGLAGGHEQFF. CDR3 nucleotides: TGTGCCAGCAGCGTAGGCCTAGCGGGGGGCCATGAGCAGTTCTTC. V usage is TRBV9 and J usage is TRBJ2-1; 11 positions match TRBD2. The CDR3 covers 15 residues. The trim removed 0 bases at V and 8 bases at J, leaving 4 bases unmatched. CDR1 is SGDLS, CDR2 YYNGEE, per germline.

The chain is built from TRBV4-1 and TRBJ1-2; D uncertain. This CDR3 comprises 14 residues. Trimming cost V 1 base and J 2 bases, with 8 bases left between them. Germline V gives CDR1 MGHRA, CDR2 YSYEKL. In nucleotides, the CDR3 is TGCGCCAGCAGCCAAGTCCCAGTGAACTATGGCTACACCTTC. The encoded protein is CASSQVPVNYGYTF.

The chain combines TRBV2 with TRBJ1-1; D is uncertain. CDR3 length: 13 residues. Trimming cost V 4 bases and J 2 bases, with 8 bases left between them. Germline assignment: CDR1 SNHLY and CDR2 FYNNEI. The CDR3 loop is CASSVKANTEAFF. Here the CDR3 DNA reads TGTGCCAGCAGTGTTAAAGCAAACACTGAAGCTTTCTTT.

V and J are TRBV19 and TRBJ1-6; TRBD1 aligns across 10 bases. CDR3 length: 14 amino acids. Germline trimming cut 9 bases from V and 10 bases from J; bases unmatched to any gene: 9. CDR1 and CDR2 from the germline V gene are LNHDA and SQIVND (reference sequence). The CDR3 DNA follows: TGTGCCAGCAGACTACGGACAGGGGGGTCACCCCTCCACTTT. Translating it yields CASRLRTGGSPLHF.

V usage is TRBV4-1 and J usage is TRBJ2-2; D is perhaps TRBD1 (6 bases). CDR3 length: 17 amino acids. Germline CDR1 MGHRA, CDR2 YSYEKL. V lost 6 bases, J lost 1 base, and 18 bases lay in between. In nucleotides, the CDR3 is TGCGCCAGCAGACATGAACAGACAGGTGTGAACACCGGGGAGCTGTTTTTT. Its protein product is CASRHEQTGVNTGELFF.

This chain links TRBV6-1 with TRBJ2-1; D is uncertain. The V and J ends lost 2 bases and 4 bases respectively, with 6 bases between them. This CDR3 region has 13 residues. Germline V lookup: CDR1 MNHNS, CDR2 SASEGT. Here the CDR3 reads CASSENSYNEQFF. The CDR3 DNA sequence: TGTGCCAGCAGTGAAAACTCGTACAATGAGCAGTTCTTC.

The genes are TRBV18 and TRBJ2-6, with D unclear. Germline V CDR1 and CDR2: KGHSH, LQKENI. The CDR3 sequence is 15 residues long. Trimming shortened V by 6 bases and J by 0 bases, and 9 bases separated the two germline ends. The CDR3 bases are TGTGCCAGCTCTACCGGCATCTCTGGGGCCAACGTCCTGACTTTC. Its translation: CASSTGISGANVLTF.

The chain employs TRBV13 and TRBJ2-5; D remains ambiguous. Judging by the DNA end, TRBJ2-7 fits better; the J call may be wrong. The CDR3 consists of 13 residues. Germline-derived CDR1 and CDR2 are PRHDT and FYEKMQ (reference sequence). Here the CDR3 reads CASSFTSSYEQYF. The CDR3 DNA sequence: TGTGCCAGCAGCTTCACCAGCTCCTACGAGCAGTACTTC.

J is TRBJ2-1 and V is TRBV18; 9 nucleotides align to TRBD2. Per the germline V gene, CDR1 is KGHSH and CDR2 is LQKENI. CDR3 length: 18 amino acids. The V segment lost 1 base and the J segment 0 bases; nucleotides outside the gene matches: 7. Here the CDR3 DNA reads TGTGCCAGCTCACCACTACCCGCGGGGGGGAGCTCCTACAATGAGCAGTTCTTC. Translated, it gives CASSPLPAGGSSYNEQFF. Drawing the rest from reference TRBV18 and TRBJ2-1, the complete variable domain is NAGVMQNPRHLVRRRGQEARLRCSPMKGHSHVYWYRQLPEEGLKFMVYLQKENIIDESGMPKERFSAEFPKEGPSILRIQQVVRGDSAAYFCASSPLPAGGSSYNEQFFGPGTRLTVL.